The 18 T cell receptor beta chains below all came from one sample that was sequenced in a study of T-cell memory formation after mild COVID-19. Via MiXCR, TCRdb re-called the 5' RACE reads, giving one row per CDR3 protein. This table has 170,000 or so distinct CDR3 sequences, about a fifth appearing once. Sample: PBMCs or a T cell subset sorted from them (not recorded which). Receptors were obtained from an adult woman who had mild COVID-19 (a few samples of this study predate the infection). Cell type and time point are not known.

The chain joins TRBV3-1 to TRBJ2-5; D might be TRBD2 (5 bases). Trimming shortened V by 8 bases and J by 5 bases, and 15 bases separated the two germline ends. CDR1 and CDR2 from the germline V gene are LGHDT and YNNKEL (reference sequence). This CDR3 is 13 amino acids long. The CDR3 protein is CASSGEGPETQYF. The DNA of the CDR3 is TGTGCCAGCTCAGGAGAGGGCCCCGAGACCCAGTACTTC.

CDR3 in DNA: TGTGCCAGCACACTCCCGACGGAAACCAATGAGCAGTTCTTC. It codes for CASTLPTETNEQFF. The gene calls are TRBV7-9 and TRBJ2-1; unclear D gene. With 7 bases removed from V and 6 bases from J, the gap between germline ends came to 16 bases. Germline V lookup: CDR1 SEHNR, CDR2 FQNEAQ (reference sequence). The CDR3 length is 14 residues.

This clonotype was seen more than once but under ten times. This chain connects TRBV4-1 to TRBJ1-2; D not certain. The germline V and J ends were trimmed by 5 bases and 7 bases, with 17 bases remaining between them. This CDR3 has 14 residues. Germline-derived CDR1 and CDR2 are MGHRA and YSYEKL. The CDR3 DNA reads as TGCGCCAGCAGCTTAGAACCGGGTCCGCTTGGCTACACCTTC. Its protein is CASSLEPGPLGYTF.

This clonotype has just a few counts. This chain links TRBV2 with TRBJ2-1; 8 nucleotides agree with TRBD1. In germline, CDR1 is SNHLY, CDR2 FYNNEI. The CDR3 consists of 11 residues. Losses at the gene ends were 10 bases for V and 7 bases for J; bases not matched to a gene: 3. This CDR3 reads CATRTGNEQFF. CDR3 nucleotides: TGTGCCACCCGGACAGGGAATGAGCAGTTCTTC.

In this sample, this clonotype turned up a few times. The chain joins TRBV24-1 to TRBJ1-1, with D possibly being TRBD1 (6 bases). CDR3 length: 15 residues. V gave up 7 bases and J gave up 1 base, with 15 bases separating them. CDR1 is KGHDR and CDR2 is SFDVKD in the germline V gene. The CDR3 spells CATRDRQSENTEAFF. For the CDR3, the DNA is TGTGCCACCAGGGACAGACAAAGCGAGAACACTGAAGCTTTCTTT.

This clonotype was counted a few times. The rearrangement uses TRBV13 and TRBJ1-3; perhaps TRBD1 as D (6 bases). V lost 1 base, J lost 4 bases, and 14 bases lay in between. Looked up from germline, CDR1 is PRHDT and CDR2 is FYEKMQ (reference sequence). This CDR3 is built from 16 residues. The CDR3 DNA follows: TGTGCCAGCAGCTTAGTGCGGGGGGCGGCGGGAAACACCATATATTTT. The encoded protein is CASSLVRGAAGNTIYF.

This clonotype was counted between two and nine times. V and J are TRBV5-6 and TRBJ2-7; D remains unclear. With 0 bases removed from V and 7 bases from J, the gap between germline ends came to 11 bases. This CDR3 has 13 residues. Germline assignment: CDR1 SGHDT and CDR2 YYEEEE. CDR3: CASSLAGQLEQYF. CDR3 nucleotides: TGTGCCAGCAGCTTGGCAGGTCAACTGGAGCAGTACTTC.

The gene calls are TRBV20-1 and TRBJ2-1; tentatively, D is TRBD1 or TRBD2 (6 bases each). The CDR3 is 14 amino acids. In germline, CDR1 is DFQATT, CDR2 SNEGSKA (reference sequence). Deletions cut 3 bases from V and 6 bases from J, with 15 bases between. CDR3 region: CSARLAKGVNEQFF. The DNA for the CDR3 is TGCAGTGCTAGGCTAGCGAAGGGGGTCAATGAGCAGTTCTTC.

A few counts support this clonotype. This chain connects TRBV4-1 to TRBJ1-6; 9 bases are a match to TRBD1. Germline V CDR1 and CDR2: MGHRA, YSYEKL. The CDR3 contains 15 residues. Trimming at V came to 3 bases and at J to 3 bases, leaving 0 bases not matched to a gene. The CDR3 DNA reads TGCGCCAGCAGCCAGGACAGGGGCTATAATTCACCCCTCCACTTT. This gives the protein CASSQDRGYNSPLHF.

This chain uses TRBV13 with TRBJ1-2, with D possibly matching TRBD1 (6 bases). Germline V gene sequence: CDR1 PRHDT, CDR2 FYEKMQ (reference sequence). The CDR3 runs 14 residues. The V and J ends lost 5 bases and 4 bases respectively, with 14 bases between them. The CDR3 loop is CASSPRGQLYGYTF. The CDR3 region has the DNA TGTGCCAGCAGCCCACGCGGACAGCTCTATGGCTACACCTTC.

Written as DNA, the CDR3 is TGCAGTGCTACTGAACCCGAGAACAGGGGGAACACTGAAGCTTTCTTT. Protein: CSATEPENRGNTEAFF. The rearrangement joins TRBV20-1 to TRBJ1-1, with 7 positions matching TRBD1. Trimming cost V 4 bases and J 1 base; bases outside gene matches: 12. The CDR3 consists of 16 residues. Germline assignment: CDR1 DFQATT and CDR2 SNEGSKA (reference sequence).

V gene TRBV3-1 combines with J gene TRBJ1-2; D unresolved. V lost 2 bases, J lost 4 bases, and 14 bases lay in between. The CDR3 spans 15 residues. CDR1 is LGHDT, CDR2 YNNKEL, per germline (reference sequence). The CDR3 region is CASSQLETGLYGYTF. For the CDR3, the DNA is TGTGCCAGCAGCCAACTTGAGACTGGACTCTATGGCTACACCTTC.

V gene TRBV7-9 combines with J gene TRBJ2-7; 11 bases are a match to TRBD2. V trimming: 10 bases; J trimming: 3 bases; junction bases outside the gene matches: 5. CDR3 length: 13 residues. Germline CDR1 SEHNR, CDR2 FQNEAQ (reference sequence). The CDR3 is CAIGTSGVYEQYF. Here the CDR3 DNA reads TGTGCCATCGGGACTAGCGGAGTCTACGAGCAGTACTTC.

This clonotype was seen a handful of times. The chain carries TRBV6-2 or TRBV6-3 and TRBJ2-7, with D perhaps matching TRBD1 (7 bases). The ends were cut back, 2 bases at V and 6 bases at J, with 11 bases in the middle. From germline, CDR1 is MNHEY and CDR2 SVGEGT. The CDR3 runs 13 residues. CDR3 coding DNA: TGTGCCAGCAGTTACCAGGGGGAGGTCGAGCAGTACTTC. Protein: CASSYQGEVEQYF.

This clonotype was found a few times. The V and J genes are TRBV20-1 and TRBJ2-5; D is unresolved. The CDR3 consists of 13 residues. CDR1 is DFQATT, CDR2 SNEGSKA, per germline (reference sequence). V lost 2 bases and J lost 2, with 9 bases in between. DNA for the CDR3: TGCAGTGCTAGATTACGGTGGCAAGAGACCCAGTACTTC. Translation gives CSARLRWQETQYF.

This clonotype was counted only a few times. V gene TRBV29-1 combines with J gene TRBJ1-1; 12 bases line up with TRBD1. J gave up 11 bases and V 4 bases, and 11 bases lay outside the gene matches. Germline loops: CDR1 SQVTM, CDR2 ANQGSEA. There are 14 residues in the CDR3. The CDR3 loop is CSVGLGQGALYAFF. CDR3 bases: TGCAGCGTTGGGTTGGGACAGGGGGCCTTGTACGCTTTCTTT.

This clonotype was counted only a few times. CDR3 loop: CSVFLADGLESFQQYF. In nucleotides, the CDR3 is TGCAGCGTTTTTCTTGCGGACGGATTAGAGTCCTTTCAGCAGTACTTC. The chain couples TRBV29-1 to TRBJ2-7, with D hard to call. Germline CDR1 SQVTM, CDR2 ANQGSEA. The CDR3 has 16 residues. V lost 5 bases to trimming and J lost 8 bases, with 28 bases between them.

A few counts support this clonotype. The chain employs TRBV29-1 and TRBJ2-1; 7 bases line up with TRBD1. J gave up 2 bases and V 7 bases, and 5 bases lay outside the gene matches. Germline V gives CDR1 SQVTM, CDR2 ANQGSEA. The CDR3 is made up of 13 amino acids. The CDR3 here is CSGRDSAYNEQFF. DNA for the CDR3: TGCAGCGGCCGGGACAGTGCCTACAATGAGCAGTTCTTC.